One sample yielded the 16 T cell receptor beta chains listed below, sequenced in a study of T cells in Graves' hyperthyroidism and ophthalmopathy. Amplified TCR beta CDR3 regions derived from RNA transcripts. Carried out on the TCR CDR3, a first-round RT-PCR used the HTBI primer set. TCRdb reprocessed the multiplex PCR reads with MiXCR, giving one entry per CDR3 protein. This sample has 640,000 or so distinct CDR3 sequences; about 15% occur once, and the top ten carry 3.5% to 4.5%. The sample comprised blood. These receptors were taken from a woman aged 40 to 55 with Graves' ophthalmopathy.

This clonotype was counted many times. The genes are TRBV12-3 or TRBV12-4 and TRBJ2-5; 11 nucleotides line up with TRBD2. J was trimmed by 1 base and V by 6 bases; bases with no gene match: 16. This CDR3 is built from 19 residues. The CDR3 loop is CASRKRAALAGDTQETQYF. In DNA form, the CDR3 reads TGTGCCAGCAGGAAACGGGCAGCACTAGCGGGAGACACCCAAGAGACCCAGTACTTC.

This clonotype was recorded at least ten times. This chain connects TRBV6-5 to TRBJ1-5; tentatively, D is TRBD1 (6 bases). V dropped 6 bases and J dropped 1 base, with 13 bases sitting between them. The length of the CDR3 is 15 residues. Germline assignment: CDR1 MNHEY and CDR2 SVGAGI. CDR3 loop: CASRGTRKSNQPQHF. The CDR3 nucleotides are TGTGCCAGCAGGGGGACAAGGAAGAGCAATCAGCCCCAGCATTTT.

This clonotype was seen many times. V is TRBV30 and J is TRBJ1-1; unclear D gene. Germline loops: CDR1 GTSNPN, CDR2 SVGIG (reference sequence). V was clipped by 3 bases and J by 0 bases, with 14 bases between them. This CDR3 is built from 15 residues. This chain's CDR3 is CAWRTKRQLNTEAFF. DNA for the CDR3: TGTGCCTGGAGGACTAAGAGGCAGTTGAACACTGAAGCTTTCTTT.

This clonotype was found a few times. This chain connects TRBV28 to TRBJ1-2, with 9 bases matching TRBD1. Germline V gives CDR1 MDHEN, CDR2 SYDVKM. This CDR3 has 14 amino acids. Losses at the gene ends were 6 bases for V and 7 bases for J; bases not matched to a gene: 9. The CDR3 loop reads CASRTPGQGGGYTF. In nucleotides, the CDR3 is TGTGCCAGCAGGACTCCGGGACAGGGTGGTGGCTACACCTTC.

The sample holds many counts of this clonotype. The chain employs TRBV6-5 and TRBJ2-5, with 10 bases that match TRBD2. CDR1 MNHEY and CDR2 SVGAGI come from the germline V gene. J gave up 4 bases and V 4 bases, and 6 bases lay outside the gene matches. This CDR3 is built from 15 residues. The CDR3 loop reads CASSSLAGVVETQYF. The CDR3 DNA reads TGTGCCAGCAGTTCCCTAGCGGGAGTGGTAGAGACCCAGTACTTC.

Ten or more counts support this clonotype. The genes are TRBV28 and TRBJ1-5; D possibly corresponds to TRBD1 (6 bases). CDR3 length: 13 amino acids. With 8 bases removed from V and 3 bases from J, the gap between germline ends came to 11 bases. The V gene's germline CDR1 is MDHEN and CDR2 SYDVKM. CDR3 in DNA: TGTGCCAGCTGGGGGGACAACAATCAGCCCCAGCATTTT. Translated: CASWGDNNQPQHF. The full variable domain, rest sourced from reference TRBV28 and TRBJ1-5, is DVKVTQSSRYLVKRTGEKVFLECVQDMDHENMFWYRQDPGLGLRLIYFSYDVKMKEKGDIPEGYSVSREKKERFSLILESASTNQTSMYLCASWGDNNQPQHFGDGTRLSIL.

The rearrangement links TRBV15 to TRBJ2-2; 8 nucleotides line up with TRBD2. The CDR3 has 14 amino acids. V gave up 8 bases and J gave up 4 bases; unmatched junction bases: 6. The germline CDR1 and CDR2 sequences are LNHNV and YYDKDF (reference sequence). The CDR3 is CATGREAGTGELFF. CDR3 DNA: TGTGCCACCGGGCGGGAGGCGGGCACCGGGGAGCTGTTTTTT. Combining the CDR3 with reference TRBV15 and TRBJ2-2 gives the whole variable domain DAMVIQNPRYQVTQFGKPVTLSCSQTLNHNVMYWYQQKSSQAPKLLFHYYDKDFNNEADTPDNFQSRRPNTSFCFLDIRSPGLGDTAMYLCATGREAGTGELFFGEGSRLTVL.

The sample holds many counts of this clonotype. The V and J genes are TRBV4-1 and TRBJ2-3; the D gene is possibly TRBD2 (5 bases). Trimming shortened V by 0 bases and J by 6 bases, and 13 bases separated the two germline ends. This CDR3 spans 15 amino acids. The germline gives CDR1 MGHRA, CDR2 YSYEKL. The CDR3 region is CASSQDREGWDTQYF. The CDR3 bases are TGCGCCAGCAGCCAAGATCGGGAAGGGTGGGATACGCAGTATTTT.

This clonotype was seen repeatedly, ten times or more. As DNA, the CDR3 is TGTGCCAGCAGTTTACTGGACGGCAATCAGCCCCAGCATTTT. Residues: CASSLLDGNQPQHF. The V and J genes are TRBV12-3 or TRBV12-4 and TRBJ1-5; no reliable D call. The CDR3 runs 14 residues. The V end was cut by 2 bases, the J end by 2 bases, with 7 bases between.

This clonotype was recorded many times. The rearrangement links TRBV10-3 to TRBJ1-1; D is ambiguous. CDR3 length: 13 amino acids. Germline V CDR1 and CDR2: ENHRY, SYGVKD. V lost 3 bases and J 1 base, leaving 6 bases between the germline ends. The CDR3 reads CAISDPQNTEAFF. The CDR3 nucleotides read TGTGCCATCAGTGATCCACAGAACACTGAAGCTTTCTTT.

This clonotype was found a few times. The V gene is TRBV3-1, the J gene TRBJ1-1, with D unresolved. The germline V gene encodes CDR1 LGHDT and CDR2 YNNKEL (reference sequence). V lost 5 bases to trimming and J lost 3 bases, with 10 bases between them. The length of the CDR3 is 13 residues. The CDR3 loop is CASSSQVHTEAFF. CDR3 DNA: TGTGCCAGCAGCTCCCAAGTTCACACTGAAGCTTTCTTT.

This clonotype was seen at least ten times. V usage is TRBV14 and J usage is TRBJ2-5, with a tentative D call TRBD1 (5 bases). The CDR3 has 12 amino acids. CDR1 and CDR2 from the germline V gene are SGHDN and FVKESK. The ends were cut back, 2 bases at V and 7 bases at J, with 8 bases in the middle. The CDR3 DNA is TGTGCCAGCAGCCAAAGGGGTCGGACCCAGTACTTC. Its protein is CASSQRGRTQYF.

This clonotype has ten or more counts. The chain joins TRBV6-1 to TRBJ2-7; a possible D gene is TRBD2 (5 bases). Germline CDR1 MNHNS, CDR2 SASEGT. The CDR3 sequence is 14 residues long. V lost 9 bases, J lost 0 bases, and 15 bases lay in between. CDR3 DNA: TGTGCCAGTATGACGGGAAAGAGCTCCTACGAGCAGTACTTC. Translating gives CASMTGKSSYEQYF.

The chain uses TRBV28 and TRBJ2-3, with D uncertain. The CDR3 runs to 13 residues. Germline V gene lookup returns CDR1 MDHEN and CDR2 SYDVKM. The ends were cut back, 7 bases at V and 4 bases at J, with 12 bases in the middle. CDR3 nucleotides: TGTGCCAGCACCTTCGGTCGGCCAGATACGCAGTATTTT. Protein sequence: CASTFGRPDTQYF.

The CDR3 sequence is CASSPGDRYTEAFF. CDR3 bases: TGTGCCAGCAGTCCAGGGGATCGGTACACTGAAGCTTTCTTT. The chain joins TRBV27 to TRBJ1-1, with D tentatively TRBD1 (6 bases). Germline CDR1 MNHEY, CDR2 SMNVEV (reference sequence). The germline V and J ends were trimmed by 5 bases and 3 bases, with 13 bases remaining between them. The CDR3 consists of 14 residues.

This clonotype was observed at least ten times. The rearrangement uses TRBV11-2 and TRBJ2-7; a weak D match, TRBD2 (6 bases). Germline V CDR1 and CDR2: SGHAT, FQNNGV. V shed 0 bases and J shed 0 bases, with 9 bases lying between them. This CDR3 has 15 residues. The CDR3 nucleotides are TGTGCCAGCAGCTTAGAAGTTAGCGGCTCCTACGAGCAGTACTTC. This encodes CASSLEVSGSYEQYF. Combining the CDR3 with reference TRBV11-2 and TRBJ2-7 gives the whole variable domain EAGVAQSPRYKIIEKRQSVAFWCNPISGHATLYWYQQILGQGPKLLIQFQNNGVVDDSQLPKDRFSAERLKGVDSTLKIQPAKLEDSAVYLCASSLEVSGSYEQYFGPGTRLTVT.